This T cell receptor (beta chain) was found in a study of cytomegalovirus exposure and HLA in healthy donors. Study-wide points: Of the V segments, some could not be distinguished, including TRBV6-2 and TRBV6-3, and were excluded.

Note on this clone: Its antigen is not known.

Use of 60 Vbeta and 13 Jbeta primers characterized the PCR. Profiled with immunoSEQ multiplex PCR; TCRdb holds only in-frame clones, not every one. The sample has roughly 130,000 clones, about four fifths seen once. Germline-derived CDR1 and CDR2 are LNHDA and SQIVND (reference sequence). CDR3 length: 16 residues. Unmatched junction bases numbered 8, after V lost 7 bases and J lost 2 bases. This sequence originates from a man aged 18 to 35 in good health and CMV-seronegative. The material sequenced was PBMCs. J is TRBJ2-5 and V is TRBV19; 12 nucleotides agree with TRBD2. The CDR3 sequence: CASNLAGGLLQETQYF. The CDR3 DNA sequence: TGTGCCAGTAATCTAGCGGGAGGGCTCTTACAAGAGACCCAGTACTTC. The full variable domain, rest sourced from reference TRBV19 and TRBJ2-5, is DGGITQSPKYLFRKEGQNVTLSCEQNLNHDAMYWYRQDPGQGLRLIYYSQIVNDFQKGDIAEGYSVSREKKESFPLTVTSAQKNPTAFYLCASNLAGGLLQETQYFGPGTRLLVL.